This T cell receptor (beta chain) was sequenced for a study of cytomegalovirus exposure and HLA in healthy donors. Broader study findings: Cytomegalovirus association was assigned to about 150 TCR beta chains.

Germline V gene data show CDR1 as MNHEY and CDR2 as SMNVEV (reference sequence). With V trimmed by 2 bases and J by 2 bases, 5 bases remained unmatched. The CDR3 extends over 17 amino acids. The PCR ran on 60 Vbeta and 13 Jbeta primers. This table comes from immunoSEQ multiplex PCR, and its TCRdb copy is limited to in-frame clones, with some not included. This sample carries 150,000 to 200,000 clones, about 80% of them seen once, and the ten largest clones take approximately 0.73%. This clone was detected once. Its antigen is still unknown. Sequencing input: PBMCs. V usage is TRBV27 and J usage is TRBJ2-6, with 8 bases matching TRBD1. The source of this sequence is a woman aged 40-49 years in good health and CMV-seronegative. The CDR3: CASSLAGGQAGANVLTF. In DNA, the CDR3 is TGTGCCAGCAGTTTAGCAGGGGGCCAGGCTGGGGCCAACGTCCTGACTTTC.